This TCR beta chain was captured by sequencing in a study of OX40 agonist ivuxolimab in advanced cancers. Findings and caveats of the study: CD4+ and CD8+ T cells in blood underwent clonal expansion by week 6 at 0.1 to 3.0 mg/kg. Antigens targeted by the expanded peripheral T cells were not determined. There were, on average, more expanded clones in CD8+ T cells than in CD4+.

The CDR3 runs 12 residues. Trimming left V 0 bases short and J 3 bases short, with 6 bases between. CDR1 is GTSNPN, CDR2 SVGIG, per germline (reference sequence). To note about this clone: The antigen is undetermined. Other DNA sequences of this sample code for an identical CDR3.

Profiled with immunoSEQ multiplex PCR; TCRdb holds only in-frame clones, not every one. The table shows about 88,000 clones, with more than 70% occurring only once. This chain links TRBV30 with TRBJ2-7; no firm D call. The origin of this receptor is an adult with an advanced solid tumor such as melanoma, head and neck, liver or kidney cancer. Sequenced material: CD4+ or CD8+ T cells sorted from blood, taken in a trial of the OX40 agonist ivuxolimab. CDR3 sequence (DNA): TGTGCCTGGAGTGTTTCAAGCTACGAGCAGTACTTC. This gives the protein CAWSVSSYEQYF.